The 23 T cell receptor beta chains listed next were all sequenced from one sample in a study of shared clonotypes between healthy human individuals. Clones were read by immunoSEQ multiplex PCR, and TCRdb kept only the in-frame ones, dropping some. Here the sample spans around 980,000 clones, around 78% being singletons. Sequences were obtained from memory CD4+ T cells from PBMCs. Subset in this sample: CD45RA-negative fraction. The receptors stem from a man between 18 and 35 years old in good health. Some clones in this sample may be carry-over from other donors' samples.

The gene calls are TRBV6-5 and TRBJ2-1; D is unclear. This CDR3 has 12 amino acids. Trimming left V 2 bases short and J 9 bases short, with 8 bases between. The germline gives CDR1 MNHEY, CDR2 SVGAGI. The CDR3 here is CASSYAHGEQFF. The DNA of the CDR3 is TGTGCCAGCAGTTACGCGCACGGTGAGCAGTTCTTC.

This chain links TRBV11-3 with TRBJ2-3; D not certain. Trimming removed 3 bases from V and 3 bases from J, with 4 bases in between. The length of the CDR3 is 12 residues. Germline lookup yields CDR1 SGHNT and CDR2 YENEEA. CDR3 sequence reads: CASSFSTDTQYF. The CDR3 coding sequence is TGTGCCAGCAGCTTCTCGACAGATACGCAGTATTTT.

This rearrangement joins TRBV28 to TRBJ1-5, with 8 bases lining up with TRBD1. The CDR3 length is 16 residues. CDR1 and CDR2 from the germline V gene are MDHEN and SYDVKM. After removal of 2 bases from V and 3 bases from J, the junction contained 6 bases not matched to a gene. The CDR3 nucleotides read TGTGCCAGCAGTTTACATCCGGGACAGGTCAATCAGCCCCAGCATTTT. Translating it yields CASSLHPGQVNQPQHF.

CDR3 region: CASSRPGTGVSGYTF. The DNA of the CDR3 is TGTGCCAGCAGTCGTCCCGGGACAGGGGTTTCTGGCTACACCTTC. The chain has TRBV6-5 and TRBJ1-2; 10 positions match TRBD1. Germline V CDR1 and CDR2: MNHEY, SVGAGI. The CDR3 contains 15 residues. V lost 5 bases and J lost 7; bases outside the gene matches: 10.

This chain links TRBV7-2 with TRBJ2-7; D not resolved. Germline-derived CDR1 and CDR2 are SGHTA and FQGNSA. V lost 6 bases to trimming and J lost 2 bases, with 11 bases between them. There are 13 residues in the CDR3. The CDR3 DNA sequence: TGTGCCAGCAGAATGGACGGAGCCTACGAGCAGTACTTC. Its protein product is CASRMDGAYEQYF. The whole variable domain, remainder taken from reference TRBV7-2 and TRBJ2-7, is GAGVSQSPSNKVTEKGKDVELRCDPISGHTALYWYRQSLGQGLEFLIYFQGNSAPDKSGLPSDRFSAERTGGSVSTLTIQRTQQEDSAVYLCASRMDGAYEQYFGPGTRLTVT.

The gene calls are TRBV18 and TRBJ2-7; 7 bases are shared with TRBD1. Trimming removed 4 bases from V and 2 bases from J; junction bases left unmatched: 8. Germline loops: CDR1 KGHSH, CDR2 LQKENI. The CDR3 sequence is 15 residues long. CDR3 sequence reads: CASSRGRDSPYEQYF. CDR3 nucleotide sequence: TGTGCCAGCTCACGAGGCCGGGACAGCCCCTACGAGCAGTACTTC. Combining the CDR3 with reference TRBV18 and TRBJ2-7 gives the whole variable domain NAGVMQNPRHLVRRRGQEARLRCSPMKGHSHVYWYRQLPEEGLKFMVYLQKENIIDESGMPKERFSAEFPKEGPSILRIQQVVRGDSAAYFCASSRGRDSPYEQYFGPGTRLTVT.

The rearrangement links TRBV6-1 to TRBJ2-2; tentatively, D is TRBD1 (6 bases). V lost 2 bases to trimming and J lost 5 bases, with 6 bases between them. Germline CDR1 is MNHNS and CDR2 is SASEGT. This CDR3 has 13 residues. CDR3 sequence: CASSETGTGELFF. The CDR3 bases are TGTGCCAGCAGTGAAACAGGGACCGGGGAGCTGTTTTTT.

V and J are TRBV7-9 and TRBJ2-7; a weak D match, TRBD2 (6 bases). Deletions cut 5 bases from V and 7 bases from J, with 18 bases between. Germline CDR1 is SEHNR and CDR2 is FQNEAQ (reference sequence). CDR3 size: 14 residues. Written as DNA, the CDR3 is TGTGCCAGCAGCCCTAATGGCCCGGGGGAGGAGCAGTACTTC. It specifies CASSPNGPGEEQYF.

Comment on this clone: The same CDR3 also results from other DNA sequences found in this sample. This chain joins TRBV28 and TRBJ2-1; D remains unclear. The CDR3 contains 12 residues. Germline CDR1 MDHEN, CDR2 SYDVKM. Trimming removed 3 bases from V and 6 bases from J, with 6 bases in between. CDR3 sequence reads: CASSLVANEQFF. The CDR3 nucleotides read TGTGCCAGCAGTTTGGTTGCCAATGAGCAGTTCTTC.

DNA for the CDR3: TGTGCCAGCAGTCCCCGACTAGCGGGGTACAATGAGCAGTTCTTC. Its translation is CASSPRLAGYNEQFF. The chain joins TRBV6-5 to TRBJ2-1; 11 nucleotides line up with TRBD2. Trimming removed 5 bases from V and 4 bases from J; junction bases left unmatched: 4. The length of the CDR3 is 15 residues. Germline-derived CDR1 and CDR2 are MNHEY and SVGAGI.

This chain connects TRBV5-1 to TRBJ2-1, with D uncertain. Germline V CDR1 and CDR2: SGHRS, YFSETQ. The CDR3 runs to 15 residues. V dropped 3 bases and J dropped 2 bases, with 12 bases sitting between them. CDR3: CASSSQGSAYNEQFF. The DNA of the CDR3 is TGCGCCAGCAGCTCCCAAGGGTCGGCCTACAATGAGCAGTTCTTC.

This chain uses TRBV7-8 with TRBJ2-3; TRBD1 agrees at 8 bases. V dropped 5 bases and J dropped 1; count of bases not matched to a gene: 11. CDR3 length: 17 residues. Germline assignment: CDR1 SGHVS and CDR2 FQNEAQ. This chain's CDR3 is CASSEAPTGAGTDTQYF. The CDR3 nucleotides read TGTGCCAGCAGCGAAGCGCCGACAGGGGCAGGCACAGATACGCAGTATTTT. Supplemented by reference TRBV7-8 and TRBJ2-3, the full variable domain reads GAGVSQSPRYKVAKRGQDVALRCDPISGHVSLFWYQQALGQGPEFLTYFQNEAQLDKSGLPSDRFFAERPEGSVSTLKIQRTQQEDSAVYLCASSEAPTGAGTDTQYFGPGTRLTVL.

This chain links TRBV28 with TRBJ2-1, with D unclear. Germline lookup yields CDR1 MDHEN and CDR2 SYDVKM. With 7 bases removed from V and 4 bases from J, the gap between germline ends came to 11 bases. The CDR3 runs 13 residues. In DNA, the CDR3 is TGTGCCAGCACTCGGACGGTGTACAATGAGCAGTTCTTC. Translation gives CASTRTVYNEQFF.

Note on this clone: The sample has other DNA sequences that encode this CDR3 too. V and J are TRBV7-3 and TRBJ2-2, with D unclear. Trimming took 3 bases from V and 2 from J, leaving 4 bases between them. The V gene's germline CDR1 is SGHTA and CDR2 FQGTGA. CDR3 length: 13 amino acids. CDR3 DNA: TGTGCCAGCAGCTTGGGAAACACCGGGGAGCTGTTTTTT. Translating it yields CASSLGNTGELFF.

This clone was recorded many times. Distinct nucleotide sequences in the sample also encode this CDR3. This chain joins TRBV30 and TRBJ2-3; 11 bases line up with TRBD2. In germline, CDR1 is GTSNPN, CDR2 SVGIG (reference sequence). Losses at the gene ends were 2 bases for V and 0 bases for J; bases not matched to a gene: 7. The CDR3 sequence is 17 residues long. CDR3 nucleotides: TGTGCCTGGAGTACTGGACTAGCGGGCAGAAGCACAGATACGCAGTATTTT. It encodes CAWSTGLAGRSTDTQYF. Supplemented by reference TRBV30 and TRBJ2-3, the full variable domain reads SQTIHQWPATLVQPVGSPLSLECTVEGTSNPNLYWYRQAAGRGLQLLFYSVGIGQISSEVPQNLSASRPQDRQFILSSKKLLLSDSGFYLCAWSTGLAGRSTDTQYFGPGTRLTVL.

This rearrangement joins TRBV4-2 to TRBJ2-5, with 9 bases identical to TRBD2. Trimming cost V 0 bases and J 5 bases; bases outside gene matches: 7. From germline, CDR1 is LGHNA and CDR2 YNFKEQ. There are 16 residues in the CDR3. CDR3 nucleotide sequence: TGTGCCAGCAGCCAAGATCTAGCGGGATTTCGGGAGACCCAGTACTTC. This codes for CASSQDLAGFRETQYF.

The table lists this clone with a count of one. The chain is built from TRBV18 and TRBJ2-5; perhaps TRBD2 as D (6 bases). Germline lookup yields CDR1 KGHSH and CDR2 LQKENI. Trimming pared 1 base from V and 2 bases from J, leaving 11 bases between. The CDR3 consists of 15 residues. This CDR3 is CASSPRWEAQETQYF. The CDR3 DNA sequence: TGTGCCAGCTCACCACGGTGGGAGGCACAAGAGACCCAGTACTTC.

Comment on this clone: Different DNA sequences within this sample yield the same CDR3. The V call is TRBV5-1, the J call TRBJ1-1; 11 bases align to TRBD1. This CDR3 comprises 14 residues. In germline, CDR1 is SGHRS, CDR2 YFSETQ. Losses at the gene ends were 2 bases for V and 4 bases for J; bases not matched to a gene: 1. The CDR3 loop is CASSLGTGGTEAFF. Written as DNA, the CDR3 is TGCGCCAGCAGCTTAGGGACAGGGGGCACTGAAGCTTTCTTT.

The gene calls are TRBV7-9 and TRBJ1-1; a weak D match, TRBD1 (6 bases). Trimming took 0 bases from V and 3 from J, leaving 11 bases between them. CDR1 and CDR2 from the germline V gene are SEHNR and FQNEAQ (reference sequence). The CDR3 has 15 amino acids. CDR3 bases: TGTGCCAGCAGCTTAGCCAGGGGCGCGGACACTGAAGCTTTCTTT. Residues: CASSLARGADTEAFF.

V and J are TRBV19 and TRBJ2-6; no clear D gene. CDR1 LNHDA and CDR2 SQIVND come from the germline V gene (reference sequence). The V end was cut by 9 bases, the J end by 0 bases, with 12 bases between. CDR3 length equals 15 residues. For the CDR3, the DNA is TGTGCCAGCCTAGAACCGGGCTCTGGGGCCAACGTCCTGACTTTC. It specifies CASLEPGSGANVLTF.

This chain uses TRBV7-2 with TRBJ2-1; TRBD2 is a possible D gene (5 bases). Between the trimmed V and J ends, which lost 5 bases and 8 bases, there was a span of 16 bases. CDR1 and CDR2 from the germline V gene are SGHTA and FQGNSA. The CDR3 length is 14 residues. CDR3 protein: CASSLEGGRYEQFF. In DNA form, the CDR3 reads TGTGCCAGCAGCCTAGAGGGTGGACGGTATGAGCAGTTCTTC.

The chain links TRBV28 to TRBJ1-1; 10 bases match TRBD1. Per the germline V gene, CDR1 is MDHEN and CDR2 is SYDVKM. The V segment lost 8 bases and the J segment 5 bases; nucleotides outside the gene matches: 5. This CDR3 contains 13 residues. CDR3 DNA: TGTGCCAGCGGGACAGGGGTAGGGACTGAAGCTTTCTTT. Amino acids: CASGTGVGTEAFF.

On this clone itself: This probably arose from a read error, given a far larger clone one base away. The V call is TRBV5-4, the J call TRBJ2-2; a weak D match, TRBD2 (5 bases). The CDR3 covers 15 residues. Germline values: CDR1 SGHNT, CDR2 YYREEE (reference sequence). CDR3 in amino acids: CASSLRGSNTGEPFF. In DNA, the CDR3 is TGTGCCAGCAGCTTACGGGGTTCGAACACCGGGGAGCCGTTTTTT.